This TCR beta chain stems from a study of T-cell reconstitution after alpha-beta-depleted transplantation in children. The study, taken as a whole, reports: A year post-transplant, T-cell counts and diversity derived mostly from newly produced T cells. Where alpha-beta T cells came from about two months after transplant was reportedly several hundred expanded graft clones. Diversity of TCRbeta at day 60 was high in some patients, arising from surviving recipient T cells and thymic progenitors.

This clonotype was counted ten times or more. Its antigen is unidentified. This CDR3 contains 14 residues. J was trimmed by 6 bases and V by 3 bases; bases with no gene match: 4. Germline CDR1 MNHEY, CDR2 SMNVEV (reference sequence). The TCRbeta library incorporated unique molecular identifiers. TCRdb used MiXCR to reprocess the PCR reads, holding one entry per CDR3 protein. The table records approximately 500,000 distinct CDR3 sequences, over 9.5% of them present only once. This clonotype originated in a child aged 2-15 years with inherited bone marrow failure, due to receive a stem cell transplant. Material: PBMCs, obtained before TCRalphabeta/CD19-depleted stem cell transplant. The chain employs TRBV27 and TRBJ2-2; 7 positions match TRBD2. In nucleotides, the CDR3 is TGTGCCAGCAGTTTTGTTCGGGGGGCCGGGGAGCTGTTTTTT. The encoded protein is CASSFVRGAGELFF.